This T cell receptor (beta chain) emerged from a study of OX40 agonist ivuxolimab in advanced cancers. This CDR3 contains 14 residues. V dropped 4 bases and J dropped 0 bases, with 11 bases sitting between them. CDR1 SGHRS and CDR2 YFSETQ come from the germline V gene. Assay: immunoSEQ multiplex PCR; the TCRdb copy retains only in-frame clones and omits some. The sample holds fewer than 10,000 clones, roughly 90% seen once. This chain connects TRBV5-1 to TRBJ2-7; unclear D gene. This receptor was obtained from an adult with an advanced solid tumor such as melanoma, head and neck, liver or kidney cancer. The sequences come from CD4+ or CD8+ T cells sorted from blood, collected in a trial of the OX40 agonist ivuxolimab. The CDR3 spells CASSIKRNSYEQYF. DNA for the CDR3: TGCGCCAGCAGCATTAAGAGAAACTCCTACGAGCAGTACTTC. Supplemented by reference TRBV5-1 and TRBJ2-7, the full variable domain reads KAGVTQTPRYLIKTRGQQVTLSCSPISGHRSVSWYQQTPGQGLQFLFEYFSETQRNKGNFPGRFSGRQFSNSRSEMNVSTLELGDSALYLCASSIKRNSYEQYFGPGTRLTVT.